This entry is about one T cell receptor beta chain. The antigen remains unidentified. The sample is drawn from a study of T cell repertoires in cytomegalovirus infection. Study background: It can be stated that public TCR beta signatures indicated CMV infection as well as a matching HLA type.

General study results and limits: The cumulative frequency of public TCR beta families distinguished individuals who carried CMV together with the relevant HLA. Ex vivo, HLA-C-restricted CMV-specific TCR beta clonotypes prevailed over the rest of the response.

TCRdb reprocessed the reads via MiXCR and lists one record per CDR3 protein. The top ten clones hold 1.5% to 2% of a sample with approximately 240,000 distinct CDR3 sequences, approximately 13% of them seen once. The sample was PBMCs. The sequence came from a human donor in good health (CMV status not recorded). Some clones in this sample may be carry-over from other donors' samples.

CDR3 amino acids: CSAREPGTNTEAFF. The DNA of the CDR3 is TGCAGTGCTAGAGAACCGGGGACGAACACTGAAGCTTTCTTT. The chain carries TRBV20-1 and TRBJ1-1; the D gene is possibly TRBD1 (5 bases). CDR3 size: 14 residues. V was clipped by 0 bases and J by 1 base, with 9 bases between them. The V gene's germline CDR1 is DFQATT and CDR2 SNEGSKA (reference sequence).